This TCR beta chain was profiled in a study of T cells in Graves' hyperthyroidism and ophthalmopathy. This clonotype appeared many times. The antigen is undetermined. Amplification of TCR beta CDR3 regions used RNA as the template. During a first-round RT-PCR of the TCR CDR3, the HTBI primer set was used. MiXCR was run by TCRdb on the multiplex PCR reads, yielding one entry per CDR3 protein. The sample comprises over 650,000 distinct CDR3 sequences, nearly 45% of which are singletons, and less than 8.5% rests with the top ten. V was cut by 3 bases and J by 2 bases, with 7 bases left in between. CDR3 length: 13 residues. Germline V gene lookup returns CDR1 SNHLY and CDR2 FYNNEI. Findings of the study overall: The model predicted ophthalmopathy a median roughly six months before onset.

This sequence originates from an adult man with Graves' disease, either hyperthyroidism or ophthalmopathy (not recorded which). The chain links TRBV2 to TRBJ1-2; D ambiguous. The specimen was peripheral blood or thyroid tissue (not recorded which). CDR3 in DNA: TGTGCCAGCAGTGACGATGGGAACTATGGCTACACCTTC. This codes for CASSDDGNYGYTF.